Sequencing of this T cell receptor beta chain was carried out in a study of metastatic and nonmetastatic thyroid tumors. Thyroid surgery was performed in patients who had received no treatment beforehand. TCRdb reprocessed the PCR reads via MiXCR. The sample has about 9,400 clones; approximately 32% are singletons. V lost 3 bases and J 2 bases, leaving 8 bases between the germline ends. This CDR3 contains 13 residues. Per germline, CDR1 KGHSH and CDR2 LQKENI. Sequencing used adjacent normal tissue. The TCR was taken from a female donor with papillary thyroid cancer or a benign thyroid nodule (not recorded which). Some clones in this sample may be carry-over from other donors' samples. This chain uses TRBV18 with TRBJ2-7, with TRBD1 as a possible D gene (6 bases). The CDR3: CASSPGQTYEQYF. CDR3 nucleotide sequence: TGTGCCAGCTCACCCGGACAGACCTACGAGCAGTACTTC.